Listed below are T cell receptor beta chains from one sample, sequenced in a study of regulatory dendritic cells for organ transplantation. Method: immunoSEQ multiplex PCR; TCRdb's copy keeps in-frame clones and lacks some. The sample holds around 29,000 clones, approximately 86% seen once. Specimen: naive CD8+ T cells from blood. The source is a human donor in good health. The CDR3 runs from the conserved cysteine through the conserved F or W. D genes are given only for firm matches. Clone size is given for some rows only: seen once, a few or many times, or a class if the clone is expanded.

D gene: .; J gene: TRBJ2-7; V gene: TRBV9; clone size: .; CDR3 DNA: TGTGCCAGCAGGATACAGGGTTCGGCCTACGAGCAGTACTTC; CDR3 protein: CASRIQGSAYEQYF
D gene: .; J gene: TRBJ1-4; V gene: TRBV14; clone size: .; CDR3 DNA: TGTGCCAGCAGCCAAGAGCGATCAACTAATGAAAAACTGTTTTTT; CDR3 protein: CASSQERSTNEKLFF
D gene: TRBD2; J gene: TRBJ2-1; V gene: TRBV7-2; clone size: .; CDR3 DNA: TGTGCCAGCAGCTTAGTGTCGGGACGGGGGGGGTGGAATGAGCAGTTCTTC; CDR3 protein: CASSLVSGRGGWNEQFF
D gene: .; J gene: TRBJ1-4; V gene: TRBV5-1; clone size: few; CDR3 DNA: TGCGCCAGCAGCTTGCCCCAGGGCGAACTGTTTTTT; CDR3 protein: CASSLPQGELFF
D gene: .; J gene: TRBJ2-7; V gene: TRBV6-5; clone size: .; CDR3 DNA: TGTGCCAGCAGTCGAGACAGGACCTACGAGCAGTACTTC; CDR3 protein: CASSRDRTYEQYF
D gene: TRBD2; J gene: TRBJ2-7; V gene: TRBV10-3; clone size: .; CDR3 DNA: TGTGCCATCAGGGGGACTAGCGGGGGGGCCCAGAACGAGCAGTACTTC; CDR3 protein: CAIRGTSGGAQNEQYF
D gene: TRBD1; J gene: TRBJ1-4; V gene: TRBV7-8; clone size: few; CDR3 DNA: TGTGCCAGCAGCGACCCAGGGGGCGGGTATGAAAAACTGTTTTTT; CDR3 protein: CASSDPGGGYEKLFF
D gene: .; J gene: TRBJ2-2; V gene: TRBV7-9; clone size: .; CDR3 DNA: TGTGCCAGCAGCTTGTCTCAGGGCACCGGGGAGCTGTTTTTT; CDR3 protein: CASSLSQGTGELFF
D gene: .; J gene: TRBJ2-7; V gene: TRBV11-2; clone size: .; CDR3 DNA: TGTGCCAGCAGCTTAGGGCGGTCCTACGAGCAGTACTTC; CDR3 protein: CASSLGRSYEQYF
D gene: .; J gene: TRBJ1-2; V gene: TRBV29-1; clone size: .; CDR3 DNA: TGCAGCGTTGATTCGGAAGCGGAAGGGCCTAGCTATGGCTACACCTTC; CDR3 protein: CSVDSEAEGPSYGYTF
D gene: .; J gene: TRBJ2-5; V gene: TRBV7-2; clone size: .; CDR3 DNA: TGTGCCAGCAGCCACAGGGCCAGACAGGAGACCCAGTACTTC; CDR3 protein: CASSHRARQETQYF
D gene: .; J gene: TRBJ1-6; V gene: TRBV2; clone size: few; CDR3 DNA: TGTGCCAGCAGGCCCGGGATCTCCTATAATTCACCCCTCCACTTT; CDR3 protein: CASRPGISYNSPLHF
D gene: .; J gene: TRBJ1-2; V gene: TRBV6-6; clone size: .; CDR3 DNA: TGTGCCAGCGACACGGACACAAACTATGGCTACACCTTC; CDR3 protein: CASDTDTNYGYTF
D gene: .; J gene: TRBJ2-7; V gene: TRBV4-2; clone size: once; CDR3 DNA: TGTGCCAGCAGCCCAGGACAGAGCTCCTACGAGCAGTACTTC; CDR3 protein: CASSPGQSSYEQYF
D gene: .; J gene: TRBJ2-1; V gene: TRBV27; clone size: .; CDR3 DNA: TGTGCCAGCAGTTTATCGCAGGTTGGGTCCCGGATCTTC; CDR3 protein: CASSLSQVGSRIF
D gene: .; J gene: TRBJ2-1; V gene: TRBV2; clone size: .; CDR3 DNA: TGTGCCAGCAGGTACGGGGTAGATGAGCAGTTCTTC; CDR3 protein: CASRYGVDEQFF
D gene: TRBD2; J gene: TRBJ2-1; V gene: TRBV9; clone size: .; CDR3 DNA: TGTGCCAGCAGCGTTGGAACCGGAGCGGGGGGGCCTTCTTCCTACAATGAGCAGTTCTTC; CDR3 protein: CASSVGTGAGGPSSYNEQFF
D gene: TRBD2; J gene: TRBJ2-3; V gene: TRBV5-5; clone size: .; CDR3 DNA: TGTGCCAGCAGCTCGGGACTAGCAACAGATACGCAGTATTTT; CDR3 protein: CASSSGLATDTQYF
D gene: TRBD1; J gene: TRBJ1-1; V gene: TRBV7-9; clone size: few; CDR3 DNA: TGTGCCAGCAGCGCAGGGACAGGGGGCGCTTGGAACACTGAAGCTTTCTTT; CDR3 protein: CASSAGTGGAWNTEAFF
D gene: .; J gene: TRBJ1-1; V gene: TRBV5-1; clone size: .; CDR3 DNA: TGCGCCAGCAGCTTGGGCGAGGGGCCGGAGCAGGGGGCTTTCTTT; CDR3 protein: CASSLGEGPEQGAFF
D gene: TRBD2; J gene: TRBJ2-3; V gene: TRBV13; clone size: once; CDR3 DNA: TGTGCCAGCAGCTATATTAGGACTAGCGGGGGCCGGGATACGCAGTATTTT; CDR3 protein: CASSYIRTSGGRDTQYF
D gene: .; J gene: TRBJ2-2; V gene: TRBV6-4; clone size: .; CDR3 DNA: TGTGCCAGCAGTGCCGCCCCCAGGGGGAGGACCGGGGAGCTGTTTTTT; CDR3 protein: CASSAAPRGRTGELFF
D gene: .; J gene: TRBJ2-4; V gene: TRBV19; clone size: .; CDR3 DNA: TGTGCCAGTAGTATAGGCGGGACGGGTTACATTCAGTACTTC; CDR3 protein: CASSIGGTGYIQYF
D gene: TRBD2; J gene: TRBJ2-1; V gene: TRBV6-4; clone size: .; CDR3 DNA: TGTGCCAGCAGTGACGGGCTAGCGGGCGAGCAGTTCTTC; CDR3 protein: CASSDGLAGEQFF
D gene: .; J gene: TRBJ1-1; V gene: TRBV7-9; clone size: .; CDR3 DNA: TGTGCCAGCAGCGACGCAGGAACTCTTGAAGCTTTCTTT; CDR3 protein: CASSDAGTLEAFF
D gene: .; J gene: TRBJ2-7; V gene: TRBV6-6; clone size: .; CDR3 DNA: TGTGCCAGCAGTTACGGGCAGGGAGGACCCTACGAGCAGTACTTC; CDR3 protein: CASSYGQGGPYEQYF
D gene: TRBD1; J gene: TRBJ2-7; V gene: TRBV5-1; clone size: .; CDR3 DNA: TGCGCCAGCAGCTCTTCCGGGACAGGGAGCGAGCAGTACTTC; CDR3 protein: CASSSSGTGSEQYF
D gene: .; J gene: TRBJ1-6; V gene: TRBV9; clone size: once; CDR3 DNA: TGTGCCAGCAGCGTTTTAGGGGCCGCCTCTAGGAATTCACCCCTCCACTTT; CDR3 protein: CASSVLGAASRNSPLHF
D gene: TRBD1; J gene: TRBJ1-4; V gene: TRBV4-1; clone size: .; CDR3 DNA: TGCGCCAGCAGCGAGACAGGGATGGAAAAACTGTTTTTT; CDR3 protein: CASSETGMEKLFF
D gene: TRBD1; J gene: TRBJ2-5; V gene: TRBV6-5; clone size: .; CDR3 DNA: TGTGCCAGCGGACCGGGACAGGGAGGTCAAGAGACCCAGTACTTC; CDR3 protein: CASGPGQGGQETQYF
D gene: .; J gene: TRBJ1-1; V gene: TRBV5-6; clone size: .; CDR3 DNA: TGTGCCAGCAGCTTGGGGGACATGAAGGCCCAGAACACTGAAGCTTTCTTT; CDR3 protein: CASSLGDMKAQNTEAFF
D gene: .; J gene: TRBJ1-6; V gene: TRBV5-6; clone size: .; CDR3 DNA: TGTGCCAGCAGCTTGGCAGGGAAGGGCTCTAGATCACCCCTCCACTTT; CDR3 protein: CASSLAGKGSRSPLHF
D gene: .; J gene: TRBJ1-1; V gene: TRBV6-5; clone size: .; CDR3 DNA: TGTGCCAGCAGTTACTCGAGGCCAGGGGAAGCTTTCTTT; CDR3 protein: CASSYSRPGEAFF
D gene: .; J gene: TRBJ2-3; V gene: TRBV2; clone size: .; CDR3 DNA: TGTGCCAGCTCTAGCACAGATACGCAGTATTTT; CDR3 protein: CASSSTDTQYF
D gene: TRBD1; J gene: TRBJ1-2; V gene: TRBV9; clone size: once; CDR3 DNA: TGTGCCAGCAGCGTCCGACCCGGACAGGGGTTGGATGGCTACACCTTC; CDR3 protein: CASSVRPGQGLDGYTF
D gene: TRBD2; J gene: TRBJ2-2; V gene: TRBV7-9; clone size: .; CDR3 DNA: TGTGCCCCCGAGTTGGTAGCGGGGACCAACACCGGGGAGCTGTTTTTT; CDR3 protein: CAPELVAGTNTGELFF
D gene: .; J gene: TRBJ1-1; V gene: TRBV7-8; clone size: .; CDR3 DNA: TGTGCCAGCAGCTTAGTGGTACAGGATAACACTGAAGCTTTCTTT; CDR3 protein: CASSLVVQDNTEAFF
D gene: TRBD1; J gene: TRBJ2-3; V gene: TRBV7-9; clone size: .; CDR3 DNA: TGTGCCAGCAGCCCAGACAGGGGGGGTTACACAGATACGCAGTATTTT; CDR3 protein: CASSPDRGGYTDTQYF
D gene: .; J gene: TRBJ1-5; V gene: TRBV15; clone size: .; CDR3 DNA: TGTGCCACCAGCAGAGATCGGGCAGCCACCGGGGGTCAGCCCCAGCATTTT; CDR3 protein: CATSRDRAATGGQPQHF
D gene: .; J gene: TRBJ2-7; V gene: TRBV7-9; clone size: .; CDR3 DNA: TGTGCCAGCAGCCCCCGCGGAGCTTCCTACGAGCAGTACTTC; CDR3 protein: CASSPRGASYEQYF
D gene: .; J gene: TRBJ2-2; V gene: TRBV18; clone size: .; CDR3 DNA: TGTGCCAGCTCACCGGACTCAAGGAACACCGGGGAGCTGTTTTTT; CDR3 protein: CASSPDSRNTGELFF
D gene: .; J gene: TRBJ2-3; V gene: TRBV9; clone size: .; CDR3 DNA: TGTGCCAGCAGCGTAGGAGGTGGCGGACATAGAAAAGATACGCAGTATTTT; CDR3 protein: CASSVGGGGHRKDTQYF
D gene: .; J gene: TRBJ1-1; V gene: TRBV11-2; clone size: .; CDR3 DNA: TGTGCCAGCAGTCTAGCCGCACAGATGAACACTGAAGCTTTCTTT; CDR3 protein: CASSLAAQMNTEAFF
D gene: TRBD1; J gene: TRBJ2-7; V gene: TRBV13; clone size: .; CDR3 DNA: TGTGCCAGCAGCTTATCTAGACAGGGGGCCTACGAGCAGTACTTC; CDR3 protein: CASSLSRQGAYEQYF
D gene: .; J gene: TRBJ2-7; V gene: TRBV4-1; clone size: .; CDR3 DNA: TGCGCCAGCAGCCGCGACAGAACTAACGAGCAGTACTTC; CDR3 protein: CASSRDRTNEQYF
D gene: TRBD2; J gene: TRBJ2-7; V gene: TRBV7-8; clone size: .; CDR3 DNA: TGTGCCAGCAGCCCTCGACTAGCGGGGGCCTACGAGCAGTACTTC; CDR3 protein: CASSPRLAGAYEQYF
D gene: TRBD1; J gene: TRBJ1-1; V gene: TRBV14; clone size: once; CDR3 DNA: TGTGCCAGCAGCCAACACAGGGGAGGCACTGAAGCTTTCTTT; CDR3 protein: CASSQHRGGTEAFF
D gene: .; J gene: TRBJ2-3; V gene: TRBV27; clone size: .; CDR3 DNA: TGTGCCAGCGGTCCTCTCAGGGATACGCAGTATTTT; CDR3 protein: CASGPLRDTQYF
D gene: .; J gene: TRBJ1-1; V gene: TRBV5-4; clone size: few; CDR3 DNA: TGTGCCAGCAGCTGGACGACAGCGAACACTGAAGCTTTCTTT; CDR3 protein: CASSWTTANTEAFF
D gene: TRBD1; J gene: TRBJ2-3; V gene: TRBV5-4; clone size: .; CDR3 DNA: TGTGCCAGCAGCTTGGGACAGGGGGCCTTCTTATTCACAGATACGCAGTATTTT; CDR3 protein: CASSLGQGAFLFTDTQYF
D gene: .; J gene: TRBJ1-2; V gene: TRBV19; clone size: .; CDR3 DNA: TGTGCCAGTAGTATAGATCTAACAGCTAACTATGGCTACACCTTC; CDR3 protein: CASSIDLTANYGYTF
D gene: .; J gene: TRBJ2-3; V gene: TRBV9; clone size: .; CDR3 DNA: TGTGCCAGCAGCGGTGGAGTTGGCGCAGATACGCAGTATTTT; CDR3 protein: CASSGGVGADTQYF
D gene: TRBD2; J gene: TRBJ2-1; V gene: TRBV9; clone size: .; CDR3 DNA: TGTGCCAGCAGCGGCGGGGGGACCTCCTACAATGAGCAGTTCTTC; CDR3 protein: CASSGGGTSYNEQFF
D gene: .; J gene: TRBJ1-5; V gene: TRBV13; clone size: few; CDR3 DNA: TGTGCCAGCAGCTTAGGAGGGGGACAGCCCCAGCATTTT; CDR3 protein: CASSLGGGQPQHF
D gene: TRBD1; J gene: TRBJ1-5; V gene: TRBV7-9; clone size: .; CDR3 DNA: TGTGCCAGCAGCACCGTCCCGGGACAGGGTGATCAGCCCCAGCATTTT; CDR3 protein: CASSTVPGQGDQPQHF
D gene: TRBD2; J gene: TRBJ2-3; V gene: TRBV7-6; clone size: .; CDR3 DNA: TGTGCCAGCAGCTTATTGCAGCGGGGGGGCCTTTCTCTTGATACGCAGTATTTT; CDR3 protein: CASSLLQRGGLSLDTQYF
D gene: .; J gene: TRBJ2-2; V gene: TRBV29-1; clone size: .; CDR3 DNA: TGCAGCGTTGCTGTCAGGTCAGTCGCGAACACCGGGGAGCTGTTTTTT; CDR3 protein: CSVAVRSVANTGELFF
D gene: .; J gene: TRBJ2-2; V gene: TRBV6-5; clone size: .; CDR3 DNA: TGTGCCAGCAGTTACCAGGTTTGGGTGAGCCGGGAGCTGTTTTTT; CDR3 protein: CASSYQVWVSRELFF
D gene: TRBD1; J gene: TRBJ2-5; V gene: TRBV9; clone size: .; CDR3 DNA: TGTGCCAGCAGCGAGACAGGGAATTCCCAAGAGACCCAGTACTTC; CDR3 protein: CASSETGNSQETQYF
D gene: .; J gene: TRBJ2-2; V gene: TRBV5-5; clone size: .; CDR3 DNA: TGTGCCAGCAGCTTCGGAGCGAACACCGGGGAGCTGTTTTTT; CDR3 protein: CASSFGANTGELFF